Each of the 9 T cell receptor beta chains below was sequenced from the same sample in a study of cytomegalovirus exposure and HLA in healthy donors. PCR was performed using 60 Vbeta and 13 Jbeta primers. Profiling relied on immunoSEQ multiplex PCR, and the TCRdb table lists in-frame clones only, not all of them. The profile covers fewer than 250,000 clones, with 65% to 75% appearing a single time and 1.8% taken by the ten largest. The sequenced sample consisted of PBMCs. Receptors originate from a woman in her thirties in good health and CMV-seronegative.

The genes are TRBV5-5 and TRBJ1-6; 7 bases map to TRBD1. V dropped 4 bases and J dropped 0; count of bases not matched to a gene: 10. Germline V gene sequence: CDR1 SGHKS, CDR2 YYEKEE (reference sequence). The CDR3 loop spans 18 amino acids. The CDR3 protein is CASSRDSLSSSYNSPLHF. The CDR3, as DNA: TGTGCCAGCAGCCGGGACAGCTTATCGAGCTCCTATAATTCACCCCTCCACTTT.

For the CDR3, the DNA is TGTGCCAGCGGGTACAGGGAAGGAACTGAAGCTTTCTTT. Translated: CASGYREGTEAFF. V usage is TRBV2 and J usage is TRBJ1-1; tentative D call: TRBD1 (6 bases). Germline assignment: CDR1 SNHLY and CDR2 FYNNEI. This CDR3 contains 13 residues. V gave up 8 bases and J gave up 5 bases, with 15 bases separating them.

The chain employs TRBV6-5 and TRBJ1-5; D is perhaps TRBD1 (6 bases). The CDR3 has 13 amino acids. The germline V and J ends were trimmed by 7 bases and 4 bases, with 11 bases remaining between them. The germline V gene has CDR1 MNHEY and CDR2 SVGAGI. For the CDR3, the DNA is TGTGCCAGCACCGGACAGCTAAATCAGCCCCAGCATTTT. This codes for CASTGQLNQPQHF.

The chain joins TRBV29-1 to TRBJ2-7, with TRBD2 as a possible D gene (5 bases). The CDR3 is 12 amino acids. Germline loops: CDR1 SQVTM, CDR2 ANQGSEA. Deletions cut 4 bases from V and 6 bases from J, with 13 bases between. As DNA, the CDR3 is TGCAGCGTTGCAGCCCCGGGGTTCGAGCAGTACTTC. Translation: CSVAAPGFEQYF.

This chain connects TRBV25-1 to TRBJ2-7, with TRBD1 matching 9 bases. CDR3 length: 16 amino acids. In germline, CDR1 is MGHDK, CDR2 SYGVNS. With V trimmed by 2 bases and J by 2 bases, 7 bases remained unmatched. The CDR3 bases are TGTGCCAGCAGTGAACTAGGGGGGACAGGGACCTACGAGCAGTACTTC. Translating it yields CASSELGGTGTYEQYF.

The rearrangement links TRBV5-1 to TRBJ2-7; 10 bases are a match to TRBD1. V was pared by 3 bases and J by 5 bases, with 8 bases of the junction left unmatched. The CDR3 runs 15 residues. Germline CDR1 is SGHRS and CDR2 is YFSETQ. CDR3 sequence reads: CASSWPRDRGHEQYF. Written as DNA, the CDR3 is TGCGCCAGCAGCTGGCCCCGGGACAGGGGCCACGAGCAGTACTTC.

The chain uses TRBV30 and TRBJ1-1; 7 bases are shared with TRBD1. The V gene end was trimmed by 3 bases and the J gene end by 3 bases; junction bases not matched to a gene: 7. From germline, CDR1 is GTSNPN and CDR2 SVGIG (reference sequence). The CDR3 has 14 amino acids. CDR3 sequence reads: CAWRGDREDTEAFF. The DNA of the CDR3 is TGTGCCTGGAGGGGCGACAGGGAAGACACTGAAGCTTTCTTT.

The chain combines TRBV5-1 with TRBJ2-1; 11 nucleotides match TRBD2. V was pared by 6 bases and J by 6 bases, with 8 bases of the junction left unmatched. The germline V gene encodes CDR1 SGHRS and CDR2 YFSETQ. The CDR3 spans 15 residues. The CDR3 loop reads CASTLSGGAGNEQFF. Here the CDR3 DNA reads TGCGCCAGCACCCTTAGCGGGGGGGCCGGCAATGAGCAGTTCTTC. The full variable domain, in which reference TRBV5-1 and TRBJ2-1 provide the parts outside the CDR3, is KAGVTQTPRYLIKTRGQQVTLSCSPISGHRSVSWYQQTPGQGLQFLFEYFSETQRNKGNFPGRFSGRQFSNSRSEMNVSTLELGDSALYLCASTLSGGAGNEQFFGPGTRLTVL.

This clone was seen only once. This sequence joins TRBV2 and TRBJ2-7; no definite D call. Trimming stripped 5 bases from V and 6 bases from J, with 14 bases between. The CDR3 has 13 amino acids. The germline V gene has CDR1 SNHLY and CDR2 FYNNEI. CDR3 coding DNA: TGTGCCAGCAGTCCCCCTACTGAACGCGAGCAGTACTTC. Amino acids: CASSPPTEREQYF.